What follows are 27 T cell receptor beta chains derived from one specimen sequenced in a study of cytomegalovirus exposure and HLA in healthy donors (dated by TCRdb to about 2017). The receptor library was made with the immunoSEQ multiplex PCR assay. The multiplex PCR relied on a mix of 60 forward primers for TCR Vbeta segments and 13 reverse primers for TCR Jbeta segments. TCRdb obtained this table from immuneACCESS and retained in-frame rearrangements with V and J assigned. These tables miss some clones; where compared with another copy, unresolved V genes account for less than half of the shortfall, and the remainder is unexplained. The sample table records about 130,000 clones; roughly 70% of these occur just once. The top ten hold approximately 2.1% of the sample. Sequencing used PBMCs. The receptors originated from a woman between 35 and 50 years old in good health and CMV-seropositive.

This chain connects TRBV6-6 to TRBJ2-5; TRBD2 agrees at 7 bases. CDR1 is MNHNY, CDR2 SVGAGI, per germline (reference sequence). The length of the CDR3 is 14 residues. Losses at the gene ends were 0 bases for V and 5 bases for J; bases not matched to a gene: 3. CDR3 in amino acids: CASSYSTSQETQYF. The CDR3 coding sequence is TGTGCCAGCAGTTACTCGACTAGCCAGGAGACCCAGTACTTC.

This chain's CDR3 is CASSPGTGGRTEAFF. The CDR3 DNA is TGTGCCAGCAGTCCGGGGACAGGGGGAAGGACTGAAGCTTTCTTT. The V gene is TRBV27, the J gene TRBJ1-1, with 11 nucleotides matching TRBD1. The CDR3 consists of 15 residues. V lost 5 bases, J lost 5 bases, and 7 bases stayed unmatched. Germline CDR1 MNHEY, CDR2 SMNVEV (reference sequence).

The CDR3 sequence: CASSQDLTGTLHQPQHF. CDR3 DNA sequence: TGTGCCAGCAGCCAAGATCTAACTGGGACATTGCATCAGCCCCAGCATTTT. The chain recombines TRBV4-2 with TRBJ1-5, with D possibly being TRBD1 (6 bases). V was pared by 0 bases and J by 5 bases, with 17 bases between. The CDR3 spans 17 residues. From germline, CDR1 is LGHNA and CDR2 YNFKEQ.

The chain couples TRBV5-1 to TRBJ1-4; 7 nucleotides match TRBD1. The V gene end was trimmed by 4 bases and the J gene end by 7 bases; junction bases not matched to a gene: 7. The CDR3 totals 14 residues. The germline CDR1 and CDR2 sequences are SGHRS and YFSETQ. The CDR3 sequence: CASSPRTGGEKLFF. CDR3 nucleotides: TGCGCCAGCAGCCCCCGGACAGGCGGTGAAAAACTGTTTTTT.

The genes are TRBV7-9 and TRBJ2-7; TRBD1 aligns across 11 bases. The CDR3 has 15 amino acids. Germline assignment: CDR1 SEHNR and CDR2 FQNEAQ (reference sequence). V was clipped by 5 bases and J by 6 bases; unmatched bases: 9. The CDR3 nucleotides are TGTGCCAGCAGCCTCTCCGGGACAGGGGGGCGCGAGCAGTACTTC. Protein sequence: CASSLSGTGGREQYF.

This clone appeared once. The V call is TRBV7-9, the J call TRBJ2-7, with D tentatively TRBD2 (6 bases). This CDR3 has 14 amino acids. In germline, CDR1 is SEHNR, CDR2 FQNEAQ (reference sequence). V was clipped by 1 base and J by 2 bases, with 9 bases between them. CDR3 protein: CASSLDGGPYEQYF. CDR3 DNA sequence: TGTGCCAGCAGCTTAGACGGGGGACCCTACGAGCAGTACTTC.

The chain joins TRBV30 to TRBJ1-2; 10 nucleotides line up with TRBD1. From germline, CDR1 is GTSNPN and CDR2 SVGIG (reference sequence). CDR3 size: 15 residues. J lost 2 bases, V lost 1 base, and 4 bases had no gene match. The CDR3 protein is CAWSGTGGGNYGYTF. In DNA, the CDR3 is TGTGCCTGGAGTGGGACAGGGGGGGGAAACTATGGCTACACCTTC.

Regarding this clone: Within the sample, other DNA sequences also encode this same CDR3. The chain joins TRBV6-6 to TRBJ1-5; 8 bases map to TRBD1. Germline V gives CDR1 MNHNY, CDR2 SVGAGI (reference sequence). The CDR3 has 14 residues. The J segment lost 9 bases and the V segment lost 4 bases, leaving 8 bases of the junction unmatched. The CDR3 loop reads CASSSRQGKGPQHF. The CDR3 bases are TGTGCCAGCAGTTCTCGACAGGGGAAGGGGCCCCAGCATTTT.

The V call is TRBV7-2, the J call TRBJ1-2, with D tentatively TRBD1 (6 bases). Germline values: CDR1 SGHTA, CDR2 FQGNSA. This CDR3 contains 15 residues. V was trimmed by 1 base and J by 2 bases, leaving 11 bases between them. The CDR3 loop is CASSLGTEFNYGYTF. The CDR3 DNA sequence: TGTGCCAGCAGCTTAGGGACAGAGTTCAACTATGGCTACACCTTC.

J is TRBJ1-2 and V is TRBV14, with TRBD1 identical over 12 bases. The CDR3 has 18 amino acids. V shed 4 bases, J shed 4 bases, and the junction held 13 bases outside the gene matches. Germline CDR1 and CDR2: SGHDN and FVKESK. Here the CDR3 DNA reads TGTGCCAGCAGCCCGATCGGAGGGGGGACAGGGGGCGGCTATGGCTACACCTTC. Protein: CASSPIGGGTGGGYGYTF.

DNA for the CDR3: TGTGCCAGCAGCAAGCACTCAGGACAGGGGACTTACAATGAGCAGTTCTTC. It codes for CASSKHSGQGTYNEQFF. The chain is built from TRBV9 and TRBJ2-1; 9 bases are shared with TRBD1. Germline V gene lookup returns CDR1 SGDLS and CDR2 YYNGEE. The CDR3 is made up of 17 amino acids. The V segment lost 4 bases and the J segment 4 bases; nucleotides outside the gene matches: 12.

The V and J genes are TRBV6-1 and TRBJ1-3; 7 bases are a match to TRBD1. V shed 2 bases, J shed 0 bases, and the junction held 16 bases outside the gene matches. Per germline, CDR1 MNHNS and CDR2 SASEGT. The CDR3 runs to 20 residues. CDR3 sequence (DNA): TGTGCCAGCAGTGAAACCATGCGCATTACGACAGGGTACTCTGGAAACACCATATATTTT. This translates into CASSETMRITTGYSGNTIYF.

The V and J genes are TRBV4-1 and TRBJ1-1; 12 bases fit TRBD1. Germline V lookup: CDR1 MGHRA, CDR2 YSYEKL. This CDR3 has 15 residues. Trimming at V came to 3 bases and at J to 8 bases, leaving 7 bases not matched to a gene. Here the CDR3 DNA reads TGCGCCAGCAGCCAGCCGGGACAGGGGGCCTGGGAAGCTTTCTTT. This translates into CASSQPGQGAWEAFF.

The V gene is TRBV10-3, the J gene TRBJ2-1, with 14 bases identical to TRBD2. V was pared by 10 bases and J by 3 bases, with 8 bases of the junction left unmatched. CDR3 size: 16 residues. CDR1 ENHRY and CDR2 SYGVKD come from the germline V gene. The CDR3 bases are TGTGCCACCAATGGCGGGACTAGCGGGGGCTACAATGAGCAGTTCTTC. This encodes CATNGGTSGGYNEQFF.

The chain uses TRBV5-6 and TRBJ2-7; 9 bases are shared with TRBD2. Germline trimming cut 4 bases from V and 2 bases from J; bases unmatched to any gene: 19. The CDR3 contains 19 residues. In germline, CDR1 is SGHDT, CDR2 YYEEEE. The CDR3 region has the DNA TGTGCCAGCAGCCCCGTCTCGGGGGGCGGGGGGGCCCGGACCTACGAGCAGTACTTC. It specifies CASSPVSGGGGARTYEQYF.

The chain is built from TRBV7-2 and TRBJ2-2; D not resolved. CDR1 SGHTA and CDR2 FQGNSA come from the germline V gene. Trimming cost V 5 bases and J 9 bases, with 10 bases left between them. CDR3 size: 12 residues. CDR3 region: CASSRGIRELFF. In DNA form, the CDR3 reads TGTGCCAGCAGCCGCGGAATCAGGGAGCTGTTTTTT. The variable domain in full, completed from reference TRBV7-2 and TRBJ2-2, reads GAGVSQSPSNKVTEKGKDVELRCDPISGHTALYWYRQSLGQGLEFLIYFQGNSAPDKSGLPSDRFSAERTGGSVSTLTIQRTQQEDSAVYLCASSRGIRELFFGEGSRLTVL.

The rearrangement uses TRBV18 and TRBJ1-2, with D unresolved. V was pared by 3 bases and J by 9 bases, with 14 bases between. This CDR3 is 13 amino acids long. Germline-derived CDR1 and CDR2 are KGHSH and LQKENI. The CDR3 spells CASSPARTGRYTF. In DNA form, the CDR3 reads TGTGCCAGCTCACCCGCGAGGACTGGGCGCTACACCTTC.

The V and J genes are TRBV27 and TRBJ1-2, with 7 nucleotides matching TRBD1. CDR3 length equals 19 residues. The junction had 25 bases not matched to a gene; V was cut back by 5 bases and J by 7 bases. Germline loops: CDR1 MNHEY, CDR2 SMNVEV (reference sequence). The CDR3 is CASSPGTAYPQKAGGGYTF. CDR3 in DNA: TGTGCCAGCAGTCCCGGGACAGCATACCCCCAAAAGGCCGGGGGTGGCTACACCTTC.

Note on this clone: One end of the junction varies from germline; a read error may be responsible. The rearrangement uses TRBV6-5 and TRBJ1-2; D gene uncertain. The CDR3 loop spans 13 amino acids. Per germline, CDR1 MNHEY and CDR2 SVGAGI. CDR3 DNA: TGTGCCAGCAGTCTAGGAGAAGACGGCTACCCAAACTTC. This translates into CASSLGEDGYPNF.

This clone showed up just a few times. The rearrangement joins TRBV2 to TRBJ1-1, with unresolved D. Trimming removed 6 bases from V and 7 bases from J, with 9 bases in between. CDR1 and CDR2 (germline): SNHLY, FYNNEI. The CDR3 covers 11 residues. DNA for the CDR3: TGTGCCAGCAGCCTACAGTTTGAAGCTTTCTTT. It codes for CASSLQFEAFF.

In its sample, this clone was seen once. The chain employs TRBV14 and TRBJ2-1, with D possibly matching TRBD1 (5 bases). The CDR3 is 16 amino acids. Germline CDR1 is SGHDN and CDR2 is FVKESK. The germline V and J ends were trimmed by 0 bases and 7 bases, with 16 bases remaining between them. The CDR3 DNA reads as TGTGCCAGCAGCCAAGATAAGGGGAACATTAGGAATGAGCAGTTCTTC. Translated: CASSQDKGNIRNEQFF.

This chain links TRBV18 with TRBJ1-2, with D unresolved. The CDR3 has 14 residues. Germline assignment: CDR1 KGHSH and CDR2 LQKENI. V gave up 3 bases and J gave up 5 bases, with 13 bases separating them. The chain's CDR3 is CASSPGDTGYGYTF. In DNA form, the CDR3 reads TGTGCCAGCTCACCCGGCGACACTGGATATGGCTACACCTTC.

This clone appeared a single time. This chain connects TRBV18 to TRBJ2-1; weak D call: TRBD2 (7 bases). Trimming removed 6 bases from V and 2 bases from J, with 14 bases in between. Germline CDR1 is KGHSH and CDR2 is LQKENI. The length of the CDR3 is 15 residues. The CDR3 nucleotides read TGTGCCAGCTCGGTGTCGGGGGGCCCCTACAATGAGCAGTTCTTC. Protein product: CASSVSGGPYNEQFF.

V and J are TRBV5-6 and TRBJ1-1, with 7 bases identical to TRBD1. Germline lookup yields CDR1 SGHDT and CDR2 YYEEEE. J gave up 1 base and V 5 bases, and 8 bases lay outside the gene matches. The CDR3 sequence is 15 residues long. The CDR3 DNA is TGTGCCAGCAGTATCTGGACAGGCAAGAACACTGAAGCTTTCTTT. The encoded protein is CASSIWTGKNTEAFF.

The chain has TRBV7-2 and TRBJ1-5, with 10 bases identical to TRBD1. The ends lost 4 bases at V and 9 bases at J; junction bases unmatched: 6. This CDR3 spans 14 amino acids. Germline V gives CDR1 SGHTA, CDR2 FQGNSA. The CDR3 DNA sequence: TGTGCCAGCAGCTCCGACAGGGGGCTGGGGCCCCAGCATTTT. Its translation is CASSSDRGLGPQHF.

In this sample, this clone turned up once. The J gene is TRBJ1-1, the V gene TRBV5-8, with 10 bases lining up with TRBD1. The junction had 13 bases not matched to a gene; V was cut back by 3 bases and J by 5 bases. The CDR3 consists of 17 residues. Germline values: CDR1 SGHTS, CDR2 YDEGEE. The CDR3 DNA sequence: TGTGCCAGCAGCTCGGGGTGGCCCGGGACAGGGGCTACTGAAGCTTTCTTT. It is translated as CASSSGWPGTGATEAFF. Complete variable domain (other parts from reference TRBV5-8 and TRBJ1-1): EAGVTQSPTHLIKTRGQQATLRCSPISGHTSVYWYQQALGLGLQFLLWYDEGEERNRGNFPPRFSGRQFPNYSSELNVNALELEDSALYLCASSSGWPGTGATEAFFGQGTRLTVV.

Ten or more counts support this clone. The rearrangement uses TRBV6-1 and TRBJ2-1; 9 positions match TRBD1. From germline, CDR1 is MNHNS and CDR2 SASEGT. The CDR3 is 14 amino acids. The J segment lost 2 bases and the V segment lost 8 bases, leaving 4 bases of the junction unmatched. The chain's CDR3 is CASGGTGPYNEQFF. In nucleotides, the CDR3 is TGTGCCAGCGGGGGGACAGGGCCCTACAATGAGCAGTTCTTC.